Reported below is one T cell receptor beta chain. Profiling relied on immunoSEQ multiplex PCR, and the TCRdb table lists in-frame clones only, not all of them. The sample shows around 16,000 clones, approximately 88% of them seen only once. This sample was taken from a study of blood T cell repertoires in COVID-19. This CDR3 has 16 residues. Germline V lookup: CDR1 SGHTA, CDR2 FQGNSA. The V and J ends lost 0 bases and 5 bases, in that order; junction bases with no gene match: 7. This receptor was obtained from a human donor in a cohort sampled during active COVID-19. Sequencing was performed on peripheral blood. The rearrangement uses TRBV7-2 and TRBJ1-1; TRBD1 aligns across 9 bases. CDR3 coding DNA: TGTGCCAGCAGCTTAGCGCTACAGGGGGCGCGAACTGAAGCTTTCTTT. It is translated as CASSLALQGARTEAFF.